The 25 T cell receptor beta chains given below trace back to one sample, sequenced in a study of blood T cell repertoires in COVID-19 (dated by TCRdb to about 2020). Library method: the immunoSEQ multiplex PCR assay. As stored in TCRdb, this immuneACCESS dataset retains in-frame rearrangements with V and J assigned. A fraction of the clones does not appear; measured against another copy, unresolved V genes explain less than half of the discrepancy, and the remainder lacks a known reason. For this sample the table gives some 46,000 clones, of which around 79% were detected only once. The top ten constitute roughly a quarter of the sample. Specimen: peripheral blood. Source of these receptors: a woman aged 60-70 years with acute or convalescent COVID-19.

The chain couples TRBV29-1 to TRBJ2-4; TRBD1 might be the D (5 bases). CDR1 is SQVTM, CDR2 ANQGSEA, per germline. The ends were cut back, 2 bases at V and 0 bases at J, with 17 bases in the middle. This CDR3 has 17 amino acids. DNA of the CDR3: TGCAGCGTTGAATTGAGCGCTACAGGCCTAGCCAAAAACATTCAGTACTTC. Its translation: CSVELSATGLAKNIQYF.

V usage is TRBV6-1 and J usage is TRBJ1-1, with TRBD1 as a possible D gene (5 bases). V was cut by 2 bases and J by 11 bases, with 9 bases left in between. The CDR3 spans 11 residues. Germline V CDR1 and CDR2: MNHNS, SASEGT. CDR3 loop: CASSEQGPAFF. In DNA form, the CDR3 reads TGTGCCAGCAGTGAACAGGGTCCCGCTTTCTTT.

As DNA, the CDR3 is TGTGCCAGCTCCGGACAGGGGGTAAACAACGAGCAGTACTTC. Its translation: CASSGQGVNNEQYF. This chain connects TRBV18 to TRBJ2-7; 10 bases agree with TRBD1. V lost 6 bases and J lost 5; bases outside the gene matches: 7. CDR1 and CDR2 from the germline V gene are KGHSH and LQKENI. The CDR3 contains 14 residues.

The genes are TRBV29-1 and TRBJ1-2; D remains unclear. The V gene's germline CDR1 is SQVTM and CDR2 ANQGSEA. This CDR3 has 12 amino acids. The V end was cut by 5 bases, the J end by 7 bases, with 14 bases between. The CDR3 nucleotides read TGCAGCGTTATGCTGGATTGGAGTGGCTACACCTTC. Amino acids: CSVMLDWSGYTF.

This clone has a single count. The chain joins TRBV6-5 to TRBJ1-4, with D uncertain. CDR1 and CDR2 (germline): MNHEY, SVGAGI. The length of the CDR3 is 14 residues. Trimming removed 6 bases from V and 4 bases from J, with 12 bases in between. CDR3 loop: CASRKAGVNEKLFF. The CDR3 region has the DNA TGTGCCAGCAGGAAGGCAGGCGTTAATGAAAAACTGTTTTTT.

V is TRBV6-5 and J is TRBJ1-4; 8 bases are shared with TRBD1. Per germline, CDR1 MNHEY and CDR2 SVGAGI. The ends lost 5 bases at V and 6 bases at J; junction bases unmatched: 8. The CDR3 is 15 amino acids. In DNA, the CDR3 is TGTGCCAGCAGTACTCAGGGGGCGCTGGATGAAAAACTGTTTTTT. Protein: CASSTQGALDEKLFF.

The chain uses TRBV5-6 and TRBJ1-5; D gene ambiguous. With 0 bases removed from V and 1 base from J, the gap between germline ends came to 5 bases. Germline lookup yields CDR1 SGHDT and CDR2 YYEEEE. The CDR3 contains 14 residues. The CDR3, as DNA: TGTGCCAGCAGCTTGGATGGCAGCAATCAGCCCCAGCATTTT. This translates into CASSLDGSNQPQHF.

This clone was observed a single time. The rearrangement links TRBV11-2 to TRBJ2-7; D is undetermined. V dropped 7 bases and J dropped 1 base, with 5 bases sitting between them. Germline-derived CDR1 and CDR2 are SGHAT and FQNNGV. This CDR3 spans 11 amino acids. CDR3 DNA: TGTGCCAGCACAAATTCCTACGAGCAGTACTTC. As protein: CASTNSYEQYF.

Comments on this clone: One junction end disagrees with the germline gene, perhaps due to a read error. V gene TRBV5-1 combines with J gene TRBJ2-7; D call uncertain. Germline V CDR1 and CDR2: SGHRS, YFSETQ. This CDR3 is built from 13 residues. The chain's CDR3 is CASSRQDSYEQYF. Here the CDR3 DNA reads TGCGCAAGCAGCCGGCAGGATTCCTACGAGCAGTACTTC. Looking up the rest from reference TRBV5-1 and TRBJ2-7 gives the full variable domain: KAGVTQTPRYLIKTRGQQVTLSCSPISGHRSVSWYQQTPGQGLQFLFEYFSETQRNKGNFPGRFSGRQFSNSRSEMNVSTLELGDSALYLCASSRQDSYEQYFGPGTRLTVT.

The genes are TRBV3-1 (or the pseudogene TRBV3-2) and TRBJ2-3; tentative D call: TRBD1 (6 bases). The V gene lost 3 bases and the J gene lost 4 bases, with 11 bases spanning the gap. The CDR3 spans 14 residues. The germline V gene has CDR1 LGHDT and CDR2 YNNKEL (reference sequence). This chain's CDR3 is CASSHQGPADTQYF. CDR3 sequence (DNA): TGTGCCAGCAGCCACCAGGGGCCGGCAGATACGCAGTATTTT.

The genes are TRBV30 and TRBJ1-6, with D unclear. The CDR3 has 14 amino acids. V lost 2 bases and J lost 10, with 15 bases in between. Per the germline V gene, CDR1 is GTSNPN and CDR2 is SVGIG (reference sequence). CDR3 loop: CAWSIVGSRSPLHF. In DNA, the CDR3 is TGTGCCTGGAGTATAGTCGGTTCGCGGTCACCCCTCCACTTT. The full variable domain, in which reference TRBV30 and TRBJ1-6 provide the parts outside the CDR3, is SQTIHQWPATLVQPVGSPLSLECTVEGTSNPNLYWYRQAAGRGLQLLFYSVGIGQISSEVPQNLSASRPQDRQFILSSKKLLLSDSGFYLCAWSIVGSRSPLHFGNGTRLTVT.

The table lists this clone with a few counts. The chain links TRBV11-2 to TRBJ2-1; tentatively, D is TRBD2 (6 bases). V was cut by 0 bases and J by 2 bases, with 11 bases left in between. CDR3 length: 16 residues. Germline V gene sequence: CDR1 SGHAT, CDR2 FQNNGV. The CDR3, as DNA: TGTGCCAGCAGCTTAGATCCGGGGGTCCCCTACAATGAGCAGTTCTTC. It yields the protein CASSLDPGVPYNEQFF.

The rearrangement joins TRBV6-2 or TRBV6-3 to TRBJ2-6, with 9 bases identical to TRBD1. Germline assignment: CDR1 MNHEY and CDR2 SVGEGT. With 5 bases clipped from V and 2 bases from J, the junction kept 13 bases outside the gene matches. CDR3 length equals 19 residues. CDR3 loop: CASSDLPGQGIAGANVLTF. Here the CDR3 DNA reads TGTGCCAGCAGTGACCTGCCGGGACAGGGTATAGCTGGGGCCAACGTCCTGACTTTC.

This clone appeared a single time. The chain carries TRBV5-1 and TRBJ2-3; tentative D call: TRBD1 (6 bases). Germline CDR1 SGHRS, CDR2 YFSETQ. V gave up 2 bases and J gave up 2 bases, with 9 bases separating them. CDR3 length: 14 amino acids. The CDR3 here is CASSFGQFTDTQYF. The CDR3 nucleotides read TGCGCCAGCAGCTTCGGACAGTTCACAGATACGCAGTATTTT.

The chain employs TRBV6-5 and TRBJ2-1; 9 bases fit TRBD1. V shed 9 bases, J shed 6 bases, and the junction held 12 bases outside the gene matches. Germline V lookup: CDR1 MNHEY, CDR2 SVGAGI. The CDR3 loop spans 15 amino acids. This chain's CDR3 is CARRKLQGAGNEQFF. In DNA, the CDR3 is TGTGCCAGACGAAAATTACAGGGGGCGGGCAATGAGCAGTTCTTC.

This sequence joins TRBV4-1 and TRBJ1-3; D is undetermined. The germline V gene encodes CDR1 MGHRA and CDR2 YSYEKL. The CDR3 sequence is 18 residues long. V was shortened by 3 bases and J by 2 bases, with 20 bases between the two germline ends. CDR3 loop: CASSHNIGPGGAGNTIYF. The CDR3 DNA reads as TGCGCCAGCAGCCACAATATCGGCCCGGGAGGCGCTGGAAACACCATATATTTT.

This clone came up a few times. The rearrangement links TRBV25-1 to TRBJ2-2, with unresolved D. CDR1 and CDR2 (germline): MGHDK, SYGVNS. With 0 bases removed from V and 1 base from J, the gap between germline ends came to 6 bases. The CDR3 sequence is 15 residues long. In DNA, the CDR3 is TGTGCCAGCAGTGAATATAACGGGAACACCGGGGAGCTGTTTTTT. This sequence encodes CASSEYNGNTGELFF.

CDR3 in DNA: TGCGCCAGCACCATAGCGGGGATCACAGATACGCAGTATTTT. It specifies CASTIAGITDTQYF. The rearrangement links TRBV5-1 to TRBJ2-3, with 8 nucleotides matching TRBD2. V lost 6 bases and J lost 2; bases outside the gene matches: 5. CDR1 and CDR2 from the germline V gene are SGHRS and YFSETQ. There are 14 residues in the CDR3.

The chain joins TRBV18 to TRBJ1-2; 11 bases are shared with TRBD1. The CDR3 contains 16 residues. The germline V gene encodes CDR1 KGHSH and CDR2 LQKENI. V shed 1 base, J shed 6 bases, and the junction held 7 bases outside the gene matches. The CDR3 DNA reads TGTGCCAGCTCACCACAGGGACAGGGGGAAAGAGATGGCTACACCTTC. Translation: CASSPQGQGERDGYTF.

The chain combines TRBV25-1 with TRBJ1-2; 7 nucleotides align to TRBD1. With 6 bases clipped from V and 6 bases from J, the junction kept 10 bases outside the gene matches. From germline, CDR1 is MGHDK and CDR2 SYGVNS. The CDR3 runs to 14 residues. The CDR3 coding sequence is TGTGCCAGCAGCTTGACAGGGTTTAATAATGGCTACACCTTC. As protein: CASSLTGFNNGYTF.

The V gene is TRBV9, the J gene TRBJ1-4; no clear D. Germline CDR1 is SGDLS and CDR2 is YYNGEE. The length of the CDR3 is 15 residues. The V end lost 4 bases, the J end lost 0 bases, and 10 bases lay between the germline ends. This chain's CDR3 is CASSPHSSTNEKLFF. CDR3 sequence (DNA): TGTGCCAGCAGCCCCCACTCGTCAACTAATGAAAAACTGTTTTTT. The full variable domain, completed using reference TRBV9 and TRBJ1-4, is DSGVTQTPKHLITATGQRVTLRCSPRSGDLSVYWYQQSLDQGLQFLIQYYNGEERAKGNILERFSAQQFPDLHSELNLSSLELGDSALYFCASSPHSSTNEKLFFGSGTQLSVL.

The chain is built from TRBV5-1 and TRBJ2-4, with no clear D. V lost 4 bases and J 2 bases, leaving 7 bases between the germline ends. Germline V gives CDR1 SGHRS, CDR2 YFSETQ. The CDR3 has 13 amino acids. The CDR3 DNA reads TGCGCCAGCAGCCCGGTGTCCAAAAACATTCAGTACTTC. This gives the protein CASSPVSKNIQYF.

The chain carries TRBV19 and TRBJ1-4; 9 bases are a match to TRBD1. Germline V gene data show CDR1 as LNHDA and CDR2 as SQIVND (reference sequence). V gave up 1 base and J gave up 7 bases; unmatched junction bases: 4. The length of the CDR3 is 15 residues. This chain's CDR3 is CASSIGGTGTEKLFF. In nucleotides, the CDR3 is TGTGCCAGTAGTATAGGAGGGACAGGGACTGAAAAACTGTTTTTT.

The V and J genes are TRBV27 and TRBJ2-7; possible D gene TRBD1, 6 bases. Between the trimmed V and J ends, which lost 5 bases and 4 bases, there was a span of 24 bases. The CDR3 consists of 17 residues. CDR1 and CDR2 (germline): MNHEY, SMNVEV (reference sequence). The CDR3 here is CASSPTGTRVQSYEQYF. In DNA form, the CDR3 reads TGTGCCAGCAGTCCCACCGGGACACGGGTCCAGAGTTACGAGCAGTACTTC.

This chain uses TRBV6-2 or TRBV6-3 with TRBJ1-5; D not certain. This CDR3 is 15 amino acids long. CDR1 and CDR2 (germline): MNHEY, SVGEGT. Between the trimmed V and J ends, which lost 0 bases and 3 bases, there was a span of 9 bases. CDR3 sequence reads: CASSYSIQNNQPQHF. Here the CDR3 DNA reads TGTGCCAGCAGTTACTCGATACAGAACAATCAGCCCCAGCATTTT.